This T cell receptor (beta chain) was captured in a study of OX40 agonist ivuxolimab in advanced cancers. About the study: Allowance was made for prior anti-PD-1, anti-PD-L1 or anti-CTLA-4 therapy, and roughly 39% had some. Three partial responders included one hepatocellular carcinoma patient and two cutaneous melanoma patients.

The CDR3 extends over 15 amino acids. Per germline, CDR1 SGHRS and CDR2 YFSETQ. J was trimmed by 5 bases and V by 4 bases; bases with no gene match: 6. Here immunoSEQ multiplex PCR was the method, and the copy in TCRdb shows in-frame clones only, minus some. In the table there are 60,000 to 65,000 clones, approximately 83% of which are singletons. By sample fraction, this clone is medium-sized. Exclusion of a patient followed from autoimmune disease history or systemic immunosuppression. Source: CD4+ or CD8+ T cells sorted from blood, taken in a trial of the OX40 agonist ivuxolimab. This TCR came from an adult with an advanced solid tumor such as melanoma, head and neck, liver or kidney cancer. This chain joins TRBV5-1 and TRBJ1-6; the match to TRBD1 covers 7 bases. In DNA form, the CDR3 reads TGCGCCAGCAGCAGTTTGGGGACAGATAATTCACCCCTCCACTTT. It specifies CASSSLGTDNSPLHF. The complete variable domain, with remaining parts taken from reference TRBV5-1 and TRBJ1-6, reads KAGVTQTPRYLIKTRGQQVTLSCSPISGHRSVSWYQQTPGQGLQFLFEYFSETQRNKGNFPGRFSGRQFSNSRSEMNVSTLELGDSALYLCASSSLGTDNSPLHFGNGTRLTVT.